This T cell receptor beta chain is drawn from a study of PD-L1 blockade in urothelial cancer. The method was immunoSEQ multiplex PCR; TCRdb's version includes in-frame clones alone and lacks a portion of them. The sample yields tens of thousands of clones, more than 75% seen once. The time point here: pretreatment peripheral blood. The CDR3 consists of 13 residues. CDR1 and CDR2 (germline): SGHTA, FQGTGA. The ends were cut back, 3 bases at V and 1 base at J, with 6 bases in the middle. J is TRBJ1-2 and V is TRBV7-3; no clear D. This clonotype was obtained from a man aged 60 to 75 with urothelial cancer. Sample: PBMCs, taken around atezolizumab (anti-PD-L1) treatment. The chain's CDR3 is CASSFGSNYGYTF. The CDR3 DNA reads TGTGCCAGCAGCTTCGGGAGTAACTATGGCTACACCTTC.